This passage covers 3 T cell receptor beta chains from one sample sequenced in a study of blood T cell repertoires in COVID-19. Here immunoSEQ multiplex PCR was the method, and the copy in TCRdb shows in-frame clones only, minus some. The sample yields around 280,000 clones, nearly 90% seen once. Sequenced: PBMCs or T cells enriched from blood (not recorded which). The receptors here all came from a young woman with acute COVID-19.

CDR3 coding DNA: TGTGCCAGCAGCAAACTCCAGAACACTGAAGCTTTCTTT. It encodes CASSKLQNTEAFF. The chain joins TRBV27 to TRBJ1-1; D call uncertain. Germline lookup yields CDR1 MNHEY and CDR2 SMNVEV (reference sequence). This CDR3 has 13 residues. Between the trimmed V and J ends, which lost 6 bases and 1 base, there was a span of 9 bases.

The V call is TRBV30, the J call TRBJ2-4; D gene ambiguous. Germline V CDR1 and CDR2: GTSNPN, SVGIG (reference sequence). The CDR3 has 12 residues. Trimming removed 0 bases from V and 7 bases from J, with 7 bases in between. The CDR3 loop is CAWSVFGNIQYF. The CDR3 nucleotides read TGTGCCTGGAGTGTATTCGGGAACATTCAGTACTTC.

V is TRBV15 and J is TRBJ2-7, with a possible D match to TRBD2 (6 bases). V lost 0 bases to trimming and J lost 5 bases, with 11 bases between them. Germline loops: CDR1 LNHNV, CDR2 YYDKDF (reference sequence). This CDR3 has 14 amino acids. The CDR3 sequence is CATSRDLGGDEQYF. The CDR3 nucleotides read TGTGCCACCAGCAGAGACCTCGGCGGGGACGAGCAGTACTTC.